Here is one T cell receptor beta chain with its context. Its antigen is undetermined. Trimming took 4 bases from V and 1 from J, leaving 7 bases between them. The CDR3 has 13 amino acids. Per germline, CDR1 SGHTA and CDR2 FQGNSA. These data originate in a study of shared clonotypes between healthy human individuals. Study as a whole: Three plates each covered CD4 naive and memory; CD8 naive two, CD8 memory one.

Genomic DNA (from each subset) was split evenly across several immunoSEQ plates. TCRdb's table, derived via immunoSEQ multiplex PCR, lists solely in-frame clones and lacks some. Of 2 million to 3 million clones listed, 93% are singletons. Study observations and caveats: Memory subsets generally showed smaller estimated richness than naive subsets did.

Sequenced input: naive CD4+ T cells from PBMCs. Subset indicated: CD45RA+ positively selected. This sequence joins TRBV7-2 and TRBJ2-5; perhaps TRBD1 as D (6 bases). This sequence was found in a man younger than 35 in good health. Some clones in this sample may be carry-over from other donors' samples. In DNA form, the CDR3 reads TGTGCCAGCAGCTACAGGGTCCAAGAGACCCAGTACTTC. Protein: CASSYRVQETQYF. Filled out from reference TRBV7-2 and TRBJ2-5, the complete variable domain reads GAGVSQSPSNKVTEKGKDVELRCDPISGHTALYWYRQSLGQGLEFLIYFQGNSAPDKSGLPSDRFSAERTGGSVSTLTIQRTQQEDSAVYLCASSYRVQETQYFGPGTRLLVL.